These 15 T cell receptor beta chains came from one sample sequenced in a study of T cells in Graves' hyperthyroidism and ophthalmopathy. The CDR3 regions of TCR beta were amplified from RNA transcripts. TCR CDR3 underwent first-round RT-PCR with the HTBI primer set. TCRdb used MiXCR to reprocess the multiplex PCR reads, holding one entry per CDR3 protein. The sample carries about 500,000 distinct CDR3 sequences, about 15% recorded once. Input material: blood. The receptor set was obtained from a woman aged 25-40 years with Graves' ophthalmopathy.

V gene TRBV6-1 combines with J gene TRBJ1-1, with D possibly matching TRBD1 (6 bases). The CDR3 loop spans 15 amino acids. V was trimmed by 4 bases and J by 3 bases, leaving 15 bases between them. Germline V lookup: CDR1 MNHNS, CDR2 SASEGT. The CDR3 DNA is TGTGCCAGCAGTGTACGGGGGCCGGGGTACACTGAAGCTTTCTTT. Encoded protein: CASSVRGPGYTEAFF.

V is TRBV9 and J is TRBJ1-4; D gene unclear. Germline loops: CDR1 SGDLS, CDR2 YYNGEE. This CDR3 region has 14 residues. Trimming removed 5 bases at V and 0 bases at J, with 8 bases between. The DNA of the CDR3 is TGTGCCAGCAGTGGATTCACAACTAATGAAAAACTGTTTTTT. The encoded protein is CASSGFTTNEKLFF.

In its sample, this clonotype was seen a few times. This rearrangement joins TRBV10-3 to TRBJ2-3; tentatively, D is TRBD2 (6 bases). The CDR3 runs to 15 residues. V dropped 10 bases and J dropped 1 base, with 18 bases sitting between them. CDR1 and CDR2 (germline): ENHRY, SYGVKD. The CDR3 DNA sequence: TGTGCCAGTCACCCCGGCGGGGACGGCACAGATACGCAGTATTTT. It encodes CASHPGGDGTDTQYF.

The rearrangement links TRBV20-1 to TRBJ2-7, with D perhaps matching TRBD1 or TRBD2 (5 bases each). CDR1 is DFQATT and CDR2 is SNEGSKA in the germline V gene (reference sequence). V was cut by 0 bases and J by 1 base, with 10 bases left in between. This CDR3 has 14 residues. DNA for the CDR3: TGCAGTGCTAGAGATCGGGGACCATCCTACGAGCAGTACTTC. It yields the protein CSARDRGPSYEQYF.

CDR3 loop: CASSYTAQNTEAFF. The CDR3 DNA sequence: TGTGCCAGCAGTTACACCGCCCAGAACACTGAAGCTTTCTTT. The chain has TRBV6-6 and TRBJ1-1; D gene ambiguous. CDR3 length: 14 amino acids. CDR1 and CDR2 from the germline V gene are MNHNY and SVGAGI (reference sequence). With 2 bases removed from V and 1 base from J, the gap between germline ends came to 8 bases.

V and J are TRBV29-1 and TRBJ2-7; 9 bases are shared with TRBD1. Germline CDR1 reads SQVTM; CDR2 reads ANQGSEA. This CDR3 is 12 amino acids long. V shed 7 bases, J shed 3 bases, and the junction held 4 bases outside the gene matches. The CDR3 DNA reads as TGCAGCGGGGGACAGGGAAACTACGAGCAGTACTTC. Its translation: CSGGQGNYEQYF.

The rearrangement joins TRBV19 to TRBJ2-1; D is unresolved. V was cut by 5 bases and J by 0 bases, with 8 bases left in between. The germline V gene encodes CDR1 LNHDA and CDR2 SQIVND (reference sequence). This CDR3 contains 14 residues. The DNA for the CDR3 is TGTGCCAGTAGTGATCCTAACTCCTACAATGAGCAGTTCTTC. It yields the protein CASSDPNSYNEQFF.

DNA for the CDR3: TGTGCCAGCAGCCAAGTGATATTCGGGCTAGCGGGAATAGAGACCGGGGAGCTGTTTTTT. This translates into CASSQVIFGLAGIETGELFF. This chain uses TRBV4-2 with TRBJ2-2, with 9 bases identical to TRBD2. With 1 base clipped from V and 5 bases from J, the junction kept 17 bases outside the gene matches. CDR1 is LGHNA, CDR2 YNFKEQ, per germline. The CDR3 loop spans 20 amino acids.

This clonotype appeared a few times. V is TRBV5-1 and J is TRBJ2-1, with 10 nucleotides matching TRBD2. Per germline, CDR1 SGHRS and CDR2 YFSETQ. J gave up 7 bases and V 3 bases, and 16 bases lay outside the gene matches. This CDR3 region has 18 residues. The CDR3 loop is CASSWPRGGSGRRNEQFF. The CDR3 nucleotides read TGCGCCAGCAGCTGGCCCAGGGGGGGTAGCGGGAGGAGGAATGAGCAGTTCTTC.

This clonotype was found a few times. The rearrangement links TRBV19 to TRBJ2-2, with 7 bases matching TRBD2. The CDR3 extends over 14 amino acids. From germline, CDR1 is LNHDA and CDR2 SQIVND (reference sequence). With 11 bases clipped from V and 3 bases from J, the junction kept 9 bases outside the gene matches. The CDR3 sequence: CASTRREDTGELFF. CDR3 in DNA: TGTGCCTCCACTCGTCGGGAGGACACCGGGGAGCTGTTTTTT. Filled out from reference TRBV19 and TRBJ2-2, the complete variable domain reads DGGITQSPKYLFRKEGQNVTLSCEQNLNHDAMYWYRQDPGQGLRLIYYSQIVNDFQKGDIAEGYSVSREKKESFPLTVTSAQKNPTAFYLCASTRREDTGELFFGEGSRLTVL.

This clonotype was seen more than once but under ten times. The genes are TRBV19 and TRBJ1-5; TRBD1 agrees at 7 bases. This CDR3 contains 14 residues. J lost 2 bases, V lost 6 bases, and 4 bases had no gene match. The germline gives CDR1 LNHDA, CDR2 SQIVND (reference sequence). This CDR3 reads CASRGTDGNQPQHF. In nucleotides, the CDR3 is TGTGCCAGTAGGGGGACAGACGGCAATCAGCCCCAGCATTTT. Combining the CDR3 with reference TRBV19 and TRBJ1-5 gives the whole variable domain DGGITQSPKYLFRKEGQNVTLSCEQNLNHDAMYWYRQDPGQGLRLIYYSQIVNDFQKGDIAEGYSVSREKKESFPLTVTSAQKNPTAFYLCASRGTDGNQPQHFGDGTRLSIL.

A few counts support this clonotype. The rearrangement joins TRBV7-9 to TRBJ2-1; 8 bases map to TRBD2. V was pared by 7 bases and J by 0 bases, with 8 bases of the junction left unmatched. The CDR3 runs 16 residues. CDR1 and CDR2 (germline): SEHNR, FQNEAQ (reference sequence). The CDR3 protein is CASIPRSGSSYNEQFF. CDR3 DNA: TGTGCCAGCATCCCCAGGAGCGGGAGCTCCTACAATGAGCAGTTCTTC.

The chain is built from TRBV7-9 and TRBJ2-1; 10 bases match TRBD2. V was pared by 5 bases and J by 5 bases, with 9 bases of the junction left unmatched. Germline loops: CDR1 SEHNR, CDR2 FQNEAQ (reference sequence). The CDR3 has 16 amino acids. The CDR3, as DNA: TGTGCCAGCAGCCGGGTGACTAGCGGGCGCCACAATGAGCAGTTCTTC. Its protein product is CASSRVTSGRHNEQFF.

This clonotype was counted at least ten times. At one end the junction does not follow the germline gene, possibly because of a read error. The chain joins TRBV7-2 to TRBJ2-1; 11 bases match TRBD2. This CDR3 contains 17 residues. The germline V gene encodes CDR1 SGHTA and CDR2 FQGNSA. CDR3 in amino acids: CASSLVGTSGSYIEQFF. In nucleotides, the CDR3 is TGTGCCAGCAGCTTAGTGGGAACTAGCGGGAGTTACATTGAGCAGTTCTTC. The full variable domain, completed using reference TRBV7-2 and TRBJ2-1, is GAGVSQSPSNKVTEKGKDVELRCDPISGHTALYWYRQSLGQGLEFLIYFQGNSAPDKSGLPSDRFSAERTGGSVSTLTIQRTQQEDSAVYLCASSLVGTSGSYIEQFFGPGTRLTVL.

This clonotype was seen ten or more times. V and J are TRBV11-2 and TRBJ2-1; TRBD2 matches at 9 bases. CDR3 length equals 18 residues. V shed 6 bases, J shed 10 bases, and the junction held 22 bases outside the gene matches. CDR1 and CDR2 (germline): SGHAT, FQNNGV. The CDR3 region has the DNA TGTGCCAGCAGACCGTCATTCGATGCGGGAGGGCCCCTGAGGGAGCAGTTCTTC. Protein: CASRPSFDAGGPLREQFF.